These 6 T cell receptor beta chains share one sample of origin, sequenced in a study of blood T cell repertoires in COVID-19. The repertoire was sequenced with immunoSEQ multiplex PCR; TCRdb's copy has only in-frame clones and lacks some. Of about 120,000 clones in the sample, about 79% were seen once. Sequenced material: peripheral blood. These receptors were taken from a woman older than 75 with acute or convalescent COVID-19.

The rearrangement joins TRBV24-1 to TRBJ2-1, with no clear D. This CDR3 region has 11 residues. Germline CDR1 and CDR2: KGHDR and SFDVKD. V gave up 6 bases and J gave up 8 bases, with 7 bases separating them. CDR3 in amino acids: CATSQRDEQFF. CDR3 coding DNA: TGTGCCACCAGTCAGCGAGATGAGCAGTTCTTC.

J is TRBJ1-1 and V is TRBV2; the match to TRBD1 covers 8 bases. The CDR3 covers 14 residues. Trimming removed 8 bases from V and 4 bases from J; junction bases left unmatched: 9. The germline gives CDR1 SNHLY, CDR2 FYNNEI. CDR3: CASLVGTGVTEAFF. DNA for the CDR3: TGTGCCAGCTTAGTCGGGACAGGCGTCACTGAAGCTTTCTTT.

This chain uses TRBV19 with TRBJ2-4, with no clear D. Germline V gene data show CDR1 as LNHDA and CDR2 as SQIVND (reference sequence). Trimming cost V 3 bases and J 8 bases, with 11 bases left between them. This CDR3 is built from 13 residues. CDR3: CASSIPGWDIQYF. The CDR3 nucleotides are TGTGCCAGTAGTATCCCCGGGTGGGACATTCAGTACTTC.

The V and J genes are TRBV5-1 and TRBJ1-5, with D perhaps matching TRBD1 (5 bases). Germline V gives CDR1 SGHRS, CDR2 YFSETQ. The CDR3 totals 15 residues. The V and J ends lost 4 bases and 0 bases respectively, with 11 bases between them. The CDR3 reads CASSPGGGSNQPQHF. CDR3 DNA sequence: TGCGCCAGCAGCCCGGGGGGTGGTAGCAATCAGCCCCAGCATTTT.

This clone has only a few counts. The chain has TRBV19 and TRBJ1-5; possible D gene TRBD1, 5 bases. CDR1 and CDR2 (germline): LNHDA, SQIVND (reference sequence). Trimming shortened V by 0 bases and J by 9 bases, and 12 bases separated the two germline ends. This CDR3 is built from 14 residues. The CDR3 loop reads CASSIDFFRVPQHF. The CDR3 DNA reads as TGTGCCAGTAGTATAGATTTTTTCAGGGTGCCCCAGCATTTT.

V and J are TRBV24-1 and TRBJ1-1; D possibly corresponds to TRBD1 (5 bases). V dropped 1 base and J dropped 5 bases, with 13 bases sitting between them. Germline V lookup: CDR1 KGHDR, CDR2 SFDVKD. This CDR3 contains 15 residues. CDR3 nucleotide sequence: TGTGCCACCAGTGATTTTCGGTCAGGGAGGACTGAAGCTTTCTTT. Its protein is CATSDFRSGRTEAFF.